This T cell receptor beta chain emerged from a study of shared clonotypes between healthy human individuals. Study-wide results and caveats: Relative to memory subsets, naive subsets generally showed larger estimated richness. Sharing of clonotypes among donors was expected to vary with sequencing depth.

This clone was picked up one time. The antigen is unknown. The CDR3 is made up of 14 amino acids. Trimming shortened V by 0 bases and J by 3 bases, and 9 bases separated the two germline ends. Germline V gene sequence: CDR1 MNHEY, CDR2 SVGAGI. Every subset had its genomic DNA shared out evenly among several immunoSEQ plates. The DNA input per sorted-subset replicate PCR was about 180 ng, corresponding to 28,000 or so T cell genomes. Assay used: immunoSEQ multiplex PCR; TCRdb lists only in-frame clones, some missing. Of some 1.5 million clones listed, roughly 96% are singletons. This sequence was found in a man aged 25 to 40 in good health. Sample: naive CD4+ T cells sorted from blood. Subset specified: CD45RA+ positively selected. V and J are TRBV6-5 and TRBJ2-7, with no clear D. CDR3 sequence reads: CASSYSTTSYEQYF. CDR3 nucleotides: TGTGCCAGCAGTTACTCGACCACCAGCTACGAGCAGTACTTC.